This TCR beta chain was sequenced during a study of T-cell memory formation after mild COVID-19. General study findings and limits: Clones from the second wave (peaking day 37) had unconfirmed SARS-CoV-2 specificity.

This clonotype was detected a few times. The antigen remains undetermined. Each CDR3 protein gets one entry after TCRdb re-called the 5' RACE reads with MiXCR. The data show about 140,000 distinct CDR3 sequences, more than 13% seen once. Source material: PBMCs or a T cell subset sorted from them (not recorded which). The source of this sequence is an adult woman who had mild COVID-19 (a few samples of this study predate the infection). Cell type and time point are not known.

Here the CDR3 reads CASSPYAQGGNTIYF. Here the CDR3 DNA reads TGTGCCAGCAGCCCGTACGCTCAGGGAGGAAACACCATATATTTT. V gene TRBV9 combines with J gene TRBJ1-3, with D possibly being TRBD1 (5 bases). Germline-derived CDR1 and CDR2 are SGDLS and YYNGEE. The CDR3 runs 15 residues. The V gene lost 4 bases and the J gene lost 4 bases, with 15 bases spanning the gap.